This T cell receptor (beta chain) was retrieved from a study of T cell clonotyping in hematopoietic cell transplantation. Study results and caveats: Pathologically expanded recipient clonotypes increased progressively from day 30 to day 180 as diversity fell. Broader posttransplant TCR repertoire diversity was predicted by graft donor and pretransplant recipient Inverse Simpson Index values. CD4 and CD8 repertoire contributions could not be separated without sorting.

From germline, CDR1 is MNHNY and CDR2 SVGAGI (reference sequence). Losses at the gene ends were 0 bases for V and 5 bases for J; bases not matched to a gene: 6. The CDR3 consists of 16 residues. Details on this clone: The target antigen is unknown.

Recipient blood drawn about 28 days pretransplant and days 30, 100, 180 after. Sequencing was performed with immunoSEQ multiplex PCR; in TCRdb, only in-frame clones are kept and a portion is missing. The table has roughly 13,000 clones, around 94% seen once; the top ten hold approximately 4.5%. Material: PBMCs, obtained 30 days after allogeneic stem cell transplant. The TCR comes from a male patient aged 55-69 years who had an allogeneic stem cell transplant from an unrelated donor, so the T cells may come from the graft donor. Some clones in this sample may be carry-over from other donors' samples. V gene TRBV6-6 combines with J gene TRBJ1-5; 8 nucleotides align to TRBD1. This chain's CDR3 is CASSYSRQGNDQPQHF. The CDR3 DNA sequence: TGTGCCAGCAGTTACTCCAGACAGGGGAACGATCAGCCCCAGCATTTT.